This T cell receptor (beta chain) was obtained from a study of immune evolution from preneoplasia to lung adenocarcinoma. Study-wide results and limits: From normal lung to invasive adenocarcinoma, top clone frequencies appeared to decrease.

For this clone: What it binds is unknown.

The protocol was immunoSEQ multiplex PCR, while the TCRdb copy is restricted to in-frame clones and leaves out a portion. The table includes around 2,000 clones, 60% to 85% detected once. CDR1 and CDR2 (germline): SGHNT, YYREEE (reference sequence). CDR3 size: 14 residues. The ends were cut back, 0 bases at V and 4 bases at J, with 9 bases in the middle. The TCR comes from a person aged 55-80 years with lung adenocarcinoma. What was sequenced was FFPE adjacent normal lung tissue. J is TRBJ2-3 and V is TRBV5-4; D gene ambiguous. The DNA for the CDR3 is TGTGCCAGCAGCTTGGCTTCCGCGGCAGATACGCAGTATTTT. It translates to CASSLASAADTQYF.